The 26 T cell receptor beta chains below all came from one sample that was sequenced in a study of T cells after yellow fever vaccination. TCRdb re-analysed the 5' RACE reads in MiXCR, keeping a single row per CDR3 protein. Of approximately 90,000 distinct CDR3 sequences listed, 13% are singletons. This specimen consisted of CD8+ T cells not binding an NS4B(214-222) dextramer, sorted from PBMCs, obtained 21 days after the first yellow fever vaccination. These TCRs come from a man younger than 30 who received the YFV17D yellow fever vaccine.

The gene calls are TRBV24-1 and TRBJ1-1; 7 positions match TRBD1. The CDR3 totals 14 residues. V trimming: 11 bases; J trimming: 0 bases; junction bases outside the gene matches: 8. The germline CDR1 and CDR2 sequences are KGHDR and SFDVKD. The CDR3 here is CANRDSGMNTEAFF. The CDR3 coding sequence is TGTGCCAACCGGGACAGTGGGATGAACACTGAAGCTTTCTTT.

This clonotype was observed a few times. This chain joins TRBV4-1 and TRBJ1-5; no firm D call. From germline, CDR1 is MGHRA and CDR2 YSYEKL. Trimming took off 4 bases at V and 2 bases at J, with 9 bases between the two ends. The CDR3 totals 14 residues. Written as DNA, the CDR3 is TGCGCCAGCAGCCGGACCCCAGGCAATCAGCCCCAGCATTTT. The encoded protein is CASSRTPGNQPQHF.

V gene TRBV21-1 combines with J gene TRBJ2-7; the D call of TRBD1 is as the table states it, not checked on the DNA. TRBV21-1 is deemed a pseudogene. The CDR3 is 17 residues long. The CDR3 here is CASSPHPSGGNRYEQYF. CDR3 DNA: TGTGCCAGCAGCCCTCACCCCTCAGGGGGCAACCGCTATGAGCAGTACTTC.

This clonotype was picked up a small number of times. The chain carries TRBV20-1 and TRBJ2-1, with D maybe TRBD2 (6 bases). This CDR3 is 13 amino acids long. Germline CDR1 reads DFQATT; CDR2 reads SNEGSKA (reference sequence). Trimming removed 5 bases at V and 7 bases at J, with 15 bases between. CDR3 region: CSASHPTRNEQFF. In DNA, the CDR3 is TGCAGTGCTTCCCACCCGACTAGAAATGAGCAGTTCTTC.

In its sample, this clonotype is medium-sized. The chain uses TRBV6-6 and TRBJ2-1; 7 bases align to TRBD1. This CDR3 region has 20 residues. J lost 7 bases, V lost 6 bases, and 27 bases had no gene match. Germline-derived CDR1 and CDR2 are MNHNY and SVGAGI (reference sequence). The CDR3 region is CASSPFIYRISGRGSNEQFF. CDR3 DNA sequence: TGTGCCAGCAGCCCCTTTATATATAGGATTTCGGGCAGGGGGTCTAATGAGCAGTTCTTC.

J is TRBJ1-5 and V is TRBV12-3 or TRBV12-4; D gene ambiguous. The length of the CDR3 is 16 residues. V gave up 4 bases and J gave up 5 bases, with 18 bases separating them. The CDR3 DNA sequence: TGTGCCAGCAGTTCCCCGACAAGGAGTGTTGATCAGCCCCAGCATTTT. This encodes CASSSPTRSVDQPQHF.

This chain uses TRBV18 with TRBJ2-3, with 7 bases matching TRBD1. Germline V gene data show CDR1 as KGHSH and CDR2 as LQKENI. This CDR3 comprises 17 residues. The ends lost 3 bases at V and 3 bases at J; junction bases unmatched: 12. The CDR3 coding sequence is TGTGCCAGCTCACCTTACTATACAGGGGTAACGACAGATACGCAGTATTTT. It specifies CASSPYYTGVTTDTQYF. The complete variable domain, with remaining parts taken from reference TRBV18 and TRBJ2-3, reads NAGVMQNPRHLVRRRGQEARLRCSPMKGHSHVYWYRQLPEEGLKFMVYLQKENIIDESGMPKERFSAEFPKEGPSILRIQQVVRGDSAAYFCASSPYYTGVTTDTQYFGPGTRLTVL.

A few counts support this clonotype. The rearrangement uses TRBV4-1 and TRBJ1-1; no reliable D call. The V and J ends lost 2 bases and 4 bases respectively, with 14 bases between them. From germline, CDR1 is MGHRA and CDR2 YSYEKL. The CDR3 contains 15 residues. The CDR3 reads CASSQSEGRSTEAFF. CDR3 DNA sequence: TGCGCCAGCAGCCAATCGGAAGGGAGGTCCACTGAAGCTTTCTTT.

The chain recombines TRBV5-4 with TRBJ2-1; TRBD1 is a possible D gene (7 bases). CDR3 length: 13 amino acids. The V gene's germline CDR1 is SGHNT and CDR2 YYREEE (reference sequence). V was clipped by 2 bases and J by 8 bases, with 11 bases between them. The CDR3 sequence: CASSFGGGDEQFF. The CDR3 DNA reads as TGTGCCAGCAGCTTTGGAGGGGGCGATGAGCAGTTCTTC. Full variable domain (outside the CDR3, taken from reference TRBV5-4 and TRBJ2-1): ETGVTQSPTHLIKTRGQQVTLRCSSQSGHNTVSWYQQALGQGPQFIFQYYREEENGRGNFPPRFSGLQFPNYSSELNVNALELDDSALYLCASSFGGGDEQFFGPGTRLTVL.

This clonotype was observed a few times. An end of the junction differs from the germline gene, which may be a read error. This chain connects TRBV3-1 to TRBJ2-1; D possibly corresponds to TRBD2 (6 bases). Germline V gives CDR1 LGHDT, CDR2 YNNKEL (reference sequence). The CDR3 contains 16 residues. The chain's CDR3 is CASSQDLSPGTRITLF. In nucleotides, the CDR3 is TGTGCCAGCAGCCAAGACCTTTCTCCCGGGACTCGTATTACCCTCTTC.

V usage is TRBV12-3 or TRBV12-4 and J usage is TRBJ2-1; maybe TRBD1 (5 bases). Trimming removed 3 bases at V and 7 bases at J, with 10 bases between. There are 13 residues in the CDR3. The DNA for the CDR3 is TGTGCCAGCAGTTTTGGCAGGGCGAATGAGCAGTTCTTC. This sequence encodes CASSFGRANEQFF.

In its sample, this clonotype was seen a few times. This chain uses TRBV9 with TRBJ2-7, with D possibly matching TRBD2 (5 bases). Trimming took 4 bases from V and 2 from J, leaving 13 bases between them. CDR1 and CDR2 from the germline V gene are SGDLS and YYNGEE. The CDR3 has 14 amino acids. The CDR3: CASSPAVLPYEQYF. CDR3 DNA sequence: TGTGCCAGCAGCCCAGCGGTGTTACCCTACGAGCAGTACTTC.

The CDR3 protein is CSVHSDSGANVLTF. The CDR3 coding sequence is TGCAGCGTCCACAGCGACTCTGGGGCCAACGTCCTGACTTTC. The chain joins TRBV29-1 to TRBJ2-6; no clear D. The CDR3 length is 14 residues. The V and J ends lost 6 bases and 0 bases respectively, with 9 bases between them. Germline CDR1 reads SQVTM; CDR2 reads ANQGSEA.

The chain has TRBV25-1 and TRBJ2-7; 7 bases map to TRBD1. The CDR3 is 14 amino acids. With 5 bases clipped from V and 6 bases from J, the junction kept 10 bases outside the gene matches. Germline V CDR1 and CDR2: MGHDK, SYGVNS. Written as DNA, the CDR3 is TGTGCCAGCAGTACCTACGACAGGGTCGGCGAGCAGTACTTC. The encoded protein is CASSTYDRVGEQYF.

The sample holds a few counts of this clonotype. The chain employs TRBV6-5 and TRBJ1-2; D may be TRBD1 (5 bases). V gave up 0 bases and J gave up 8 bases, with 16 bases separating them. This CDR3 comprises 15 residues. Germline V gives CDR1 MNHEY, CDR2 SVGAGI. The CDR3 sequence is CASSYSPLVGVGYTF. The CDR3 DNA follows: TGTGCCAGCAGTTACTCTCCCTTAGTAGGGGTGGGCTACACCTTC.

This clonotype was seen only a few times. The chain is built from TRBV20-1 and TRBJ1-6; D unclear. Trimming cost V 1 base and J 0 bases, with 10 bases left between them. CDR3 length: 16 residues. Germline lookup yields CDR1 DFQATT and CDR2 SNEGSKA (reference sequence). The CDR3 nucleotides are TGCAGTGCTAGAGTGGTAACGAGCTCCTATAATTCACCCCTCCACTTT. This encodes CSARVVTSSYNSPLHF.

This clonotype has more than one count but fewer than ten. V and J are TRBV30 and TRBJ2-7; no clear D. Germline lookup yields CDR1 GTSNPN and CDR2 SVGIG (reference sequence). V was clipped by 6 bases and J by 6 bases, with 15 bases between them. The CDR3 is 12 amino acids. CDR3 nucleotide sequence: TGTGCCTGCCGGACGTCGAGGTTCGAGCAGTACTTC. Amino acids: CACRTSRFEQYF.

This clonotype has just a few counts. This rearrangement joins TRBV28 to TRBJ2-7; a possible D gene is TRBD1 (5 bases). V lost 3 bases and J lost 1, with 7 bases in between. Germline V gives CDR1 MDHEN, CDR2 SYDVKM. CDR3 length equals 13 residues. The DNA of the CDR3 is TGTGCCAGCAGTTTTGGGGCTTCCTACGAGCAGTACGTC. It specifies CASSFGASYEQYV.

The chain is built from TRBV7-9 and TRBJ2-7; D might be TRBD1 (5 bases). Trimming shortened V by 8 bases and J by 2 bases, and 16 bases separated the two germline ends. Germline V CDR1 and CDR2: SEHNR, FQNEAQ (reference sequence). The CDR3 consists of 14 residues. Here the CDR3 DNA reads TGTGCCAGCTCCAAATCGACAGAACCCTACGAGCAGTACTTC. Translating gives CASSKSTEPYEQYF.

V gene TRBV7-9 combines with J gene TRBJ2-2; TRBD1 matches 9 bases. Trimming at V came to 1 base and at J to 0 bases, leaving 3 bases not matched to a gene. Germline V lookup: CDR1 SEHNR, CDR2 FQNEAQ (reference sequence). CDR3 length equals 17 residues. The DNA of the CDR3 is TGTGCCAGCAGCTTAGACAGGGGGCCCTCGAACACCGGGGAGCTGTTTTTT. Translation gives CASSLDRGPSNTGELFF.

This chain joins TRBV23-1 and TRBJ1-1; D unclear. TRBV23-1 is known as an ORF, though its function is uncertain. This CDR3 contains 11 residues. The V gene lost 8 bases and the J gene lost 4 bases, with 8 bases spanning the gap. CDR3 bases: TGCGCCAGCGCTGCGCCCACTGAAGCTTTCTTT. Protein product: CASAAPTEAFF.

This clonotype occurred a few times. V usage is TRBV20-1 and J usage is TRBJ1-1; a weak D match, TRBD1 (5 bases). Germline V gives CDR1 DFQATT, CDR2 SNEGSKA (reference sequence). The V end was cut by 3 bases, the J end by 1 base, with 18 bases between. The CDR3 is 16 amino acids. The CDR3 nucleotides are TGCAGTGCTAGTTGGTGGGGGATTAGGAGGAACACTGAAGCTTTCTTT. It codes for CSASWWGIRRNTEAFF.

The chain carries TRBV19 and TRBJ2-1, with 7 bases lining up with TRBD1. The CDR3 consists of 15 residues. Germline CDR1 and CDR2: LNHDA and SQIVND (reference sequence). With V trimmed by 5 bases and J by 4 bases, 8 bases remained unmatched. The CDR3 bases are TGTGCCAGTAGTTCCGAGGGACAGCTTTACAATGAGCAGTTCTTC. Its protein is CASSSEGQLYNEQFF.

This clonotype has just a few counts. The V call is TRBV12-3 or TRBV12-4, the J call TRBJ2-7; perhaps D is TRBD1 or TRBD2 (5 bases each). V lost 8 bases and J lost 1, with 12 bases in between. This CDR3 has 13 amino acids. CDR3 in DNA: TGTGCCAGCTCTCACGGGGCTTCCTACGAGCAGTACTTC. Its protein product is CASSHGASYEQYF.

This clonotype came up a few times. The J gene is TRBJ1-3, the V gene TRBV6-2 or TRBV6-3; D gene uncertain. This CDR3 is built from 14 residues. V dropped 8 bases and J dropped 7 bases, with 18 bases sitting between them. Germline V CDR1 and CDR2: MNHEY, SVGEGT. The CDR3 spells CASGPHEEWNTIYF. DNA of the CDR3: TGTGCCAGCGGCCCACATGAGGAATGGAACACCATATATTTT.

V usage is TRBV5-5 and J usage is TRBJ2-7; D is undetermined. V dropped 0 bases and J dropped 6 bases, with 7 bases sitting between them. The CDR3 consists of 12 residues. The V gene's germline CDR1 is SGHKS and CDR2 YYEKEE (reference sequence). Written as DNA, the CDR3 is TGTGCCAGCAGCTTGGGGCAGAGCGAGCAGTACTTC. Translating it yields CASSLGQSEQYF. The entire variable domain, with the rest obtained from reference TRBV5-5 and TRBJ2-7, is as follows: DAGVTQSPTHLIKTRGQQVTLRCSPISGHKSVSWYQQVLGQGPQFIFQYYEKEERGRGNFPDRFSARQFPNYSSELNVNALLLGDSALYLCASSLGQSEQYFGPGTRLTVT.